The rows below give T cell receptor beta chains drawn from one sample of a study of long-term antiretroviral therapy in people with HIV. The assay was immunoSEQ multiplex PCR, and TCRdb's table has in-frame clones only and misses some. The sample has about 17,000 clones, just over 90% seen once. Source: unsorted PBMCs, taken 0.6 years after starting antiretroviral therapy. These receptors were obtained from a middle-aged woman with HIV. Both conserved end residues are part of each CDR3. A D gene is named only where the DNA matches it firmly. Only part of the rows carry a size: once, few, many, or a class if the clone is expanded.

TRBV6-5	.	TRBJ2-7	.	CASSYGAGNYYEQYF	TGTGCCAGCAGTTACGGGGCCGGAAATTACTACGAGCAGTACTTC
TRBV7-2	.	TRBJ2-7	TRBD1	CASSLDRGHYEQYF	TGTGCCAGCAGCTTGGACAGGGGGCACTACGAGCAGTACTTC
TRBV30	.	TRBJ1-2	.	CAWQGGRTVGGYTF	TGTGCCTGGCAAGGCGGGAGAACAGTGGGTGGCTACACCTTC
TRBV5-1	.	TRBJ1-2	.	CASSLTQGLDGYTF	TGCGCCAGCAGCTTGACACAGGGACTGGATGGCTACACCTTC
TRBV25-1	.	TRBJ1-2	TRBD1	CASSGPGQDYGYTF	TGTGCCAGCAGTGGGCCTGGACAGGACTATGGCTACACCTTC
TRBV2	once	TRBJ1-1	.	CASSEQAVGTEAFF	TGTGCCAGCAGTGAACAGGCAGTGGGCACTGAAGCTTTCTTT
TRBV9	.	TRBJ1-1	.	CASSVATPGRANTEAFF	TGTGCCAGCAGCGTAGCTACGCCCGGGCGAGCGAACACTGAAGCTTTCTTT
TRBV7-2	.	TRBJ1-5	.	CASSDSNQPQHF	TGTGCCAGCAGCGATAGCAATCAGCCCCAGCATTTT
TRBV6-1	.	TRBJ2-1	.	CASSGVSLSGEQFF	TGTGCCAGCAGTGGGGTTTCGCTAAGCGGTGAGCAGTTCTTC
TRBV27	once	TRBJ2-6	.	CASRGVSGANVLTF	TGTGCCAGCAGGGGGGTATCTGGGGCCAACGTCCTGACTTTC
TRBV2	.	TRBJ2-3	TRBD2	CASSRGLAGARGYF	TGTGCCAGCAGTCGGGGACTAGCGGGGGCCCGCGGGTATTTT
TRBV7-9	.	TRBJ1-1	.	CASSSNAGVVAAFF	TGTGCCAGCAGCTCAAATGCAGGGGTGGTGGCGGCTTTCTTT
TRBV9	.	TRBJ1-2	TRBD1	CASSAAGQGAGGYTF	TGTGCCAGCAGCGCCGCGGGACAGGGGGCAGGTGGCTACACCTTC
TRBV5-6	.	TRBJ2-7	.	CASSLVSGVSGEQYF	TGTGCCAGCAGCTTGGTTTCAGGGGTATCGGGCGAGCAGTACTTC
TRBV2	.	TRBJ2-3	.	CASSELGPAGTDTQYF	TGTGCCAGCAGTGAACTTGGTCCGGCGGGCACAGATACGCAGTATTTT
TRBV28	.	TRBJ2-1	.	CASSHPTGVYYEQFF	TGTGCCAGCAGTCATCCCACCGGGGTGTACTATGAGCAGTTCTTC
TRBV7-8	.	TRBJ2-1	.	CASSLQGSSYNEQFF	TGTGCCAGCAGCTTACAAGGCAGCTCCTACAATGAGCAGTTCTTC
TRBV29-1	.	TRBJ1-1	.	CSVDQVRGMNTEAFF	TGCAGCGTTGATCAGGTCAGGGGTATGAACACTGAAGCTTTCTTT
TRBV30	.	TRBJ1-4	.	CAWSHTNEKLFF	TGTGCCTGGAGCCATACTAATGAAAAACTGTTTTTT
TRBV13	.	TRBJ2-3	.	CASSPGVRATDTQYF	TGTGCCAGCAGCCCCGGCGTGAGAGCCACAGATACGCAGTATTTT
TRBV4-3	.	TRBJ1-1	.	CASSQGTVMNTEAFF	TGCGCCAGCAGCCAAGGGACAGTAATGAACACTGAAGCTTTCTTT
TRBV5-1	.	TRBJ1-3	TRBD1	CASSPFSGTAGNTIYF	TGCGCCAGCAGCCCCTTCTCCGGGACAGCTGGAAACACCATATATTTT
TRBV9	.	TRBJ2-1	.	CASDTGGADSYNEQFF	TGTGCCAGTGATACAGGAGGGGCGGACTCCTACAATGAGCAGTTCTTC
TRBV25-1	.	TRBJ1-2	TRBD1	CASSSTTPTGQAAYGYTF	TGTGCCAGCAGCTCAACAACGCCAACGGGACAGGCGGCGTATGGCTACACCTTC
TRBV28	.	TRBJ1-2	.	CASSFGQLYGYTF	TGTGCCAGCAGTTTTGGACAGCTCTATGGCTACACCTTC
TRBV4-3	.	TRBJ2-6	.	CASSQDQGDSGANVLTF	TGCGCCAGCAGCCAAGATCAAGGGGACTCTGGGGCCAACGTCCTGACTTTC
TRBV10-3	.	TRBJ1-3	.	CAISTSIGGPSGNTIYF	TGTGCCATCAGTACCTCGATTGGAGGTCCCTCTGGAAACACCATATATTTT
TRBV27	.	TRBJ2-1	TRBD1	CASSRDSGYNEQFF	TGTGCCAGCAGCCGGGACAGTGGTTACAATGAGCAGTTCTTC
TRBV19	.	TRBJ1-2	TRBD1	CASMTWDRNYGYTF	TGTGCCAGTATGACTTGGGACAGAAACTATGGCTACACCTTC
TRBV18	.	TRBJ1-1	TRBD1	CASSPPSGQGFSTEAFF	TGTGCCAGCTCACCACCATCGGGACAGGGCTTTTCCACTGAAGCTTTCTTT
TRBV7-2	.	TRBJ2-7	.	CASSFGQGDEQYF	TGTGCCAGCAGCTTCGGCCAGGGTGACGAGCAGTACTTC
TRBV11-2	.	TRBJ2-5	TRBD1	CASSLTGGAETQYF	TGTGCCAGCAGCCTAACAGGGGGCGCAGAGACCCAGTACTTC
TRBV27	.	TRBJ2-7	.	CASKRGGGETYEQYF	TGTGCCAGCAAAAGGGGGGGAGGGGAGACCTACGAGCAGTACTTC
TRBV5-1	.	TRBJ2-7	TRBD1	CASSLQGPSWEQYF	TGCGCCAGCAGCTTACAGGGGCCGTCGTGGGAGCAGTACTTC
TRBV6-6	.	TRBJ2-7	TRBD1	CASSGDRGSAYEQYF	TGTGCCAGCAGTGGGGACAGGGGGTCCGCCTACGAGCAGTACTTC
TRBV5-4	.	TRBJ1-2	.	CASSPPGSSGYTF	TGTGCCAGCAGCCCCCCAGGATCATCGGGCTACACCTTC
TRBV14	.	TRBJ2-3	TRBD2	CASSQGSGWGTDTQYF	TGTGCCAGCAGCCAGGGTAGCGGGTGGGGCACAGATACGCAGTATTTT
TRBV5-5	.	TRBJ1-2	TRBD1	CASSFTGTGGFYGYTF	TGTGCCAGCAGCTTCACCGGGACAGGGGGCTTCTATGGCTACACCTTC
TRBV6-5	.	TRBJ1-1	.	CASSYATSTEAFF	TGTGCCAGCAGTTACGCCACTAGCACTGAAGCTTTCTTT
TRBV7-9	.	TRBJ1-2	TRBD1	CASSPQGRKEFSGRGYTF	TGTGCCAGCAGCCCACAGGGGCGCAAGGAGTTCAGCGGTCGTGGCTACACCTTC
TRBV10-1	.	TRBJ1-1	TRBD1	CASKQGLNTEAFF	TGCGCCAGCAAACAGGGGCTGAACACTGAAGCTTTCTTT
TRBV27	.	TRBJ1-1	TRBD1	CASSLRGPGGTEAFF	TGTGCCAGCAGTCTCAGGGGGCCGGGGGGCACTGAAGCTTTCTTT
TRBV27	.	TRBJ1-4	.	CASRNATNEKLFF	TGTGCCAGCAGAAATGCAACTAATGAAAAACTGTTTTTT
TRBV7-9	once	TRBJ1-3	.	CASSKTGSGNTIYF	TGTGCCAGCAGCAAAACAGGGTCCGGAAACACCATATATTTT
TRBV4-1	.	TRBJ1-2	.	CASSQGDYGYTF	TGCGCCAGCAGCCAAGGGGACTATGGCTACACCTTC
TRBV18	.	TRBJ1-1	TRBD1	CASSQGANTEAFF	TGTGCCAGCTCCCAGGGGGCGAACACTGAAGCTTTCTTT
TRBV6-6	.	TRBJ1-2	.	CASTQTDYGYTF	TGTGCCAGCACTCAGACAGACTATGGCTACACCTTC
TRBV7-2	.	TRBJ2-4	TRBD2	CASSLSSGGVNIQYF	TGTGCCAGCAGCTTATCTAGCGGGGGGGTGAACATTCAGTACTTC
TRBV4-3	.	TRBJ1-4	.	CASSQEGSRGFNEKLFF	TGCGCCAGCAGCCAAGAGGGGTCGAGGGGTTTTAATGAAAAACTGTTTTTT
TRBV19	.	TRBJ2-1	.	CASSIRAPSNEQFF	TGTGCCAGTAGTATACGAGCGCCGAGTAATGAGCAGTTCTTC
TRBV30	.	TRBJ1-1	TRBD1	CAWSVLGQGASAFF	TGTGCCTGGAGTGTACTCGGGCAGGGGGCGAGTGCTTTCTTT
TRBV5-1	once	TRBJ2-7	.	CASSQGLTSSYEQYF	TGCGCCAGCAGCCAGGGGTTGACTAGCTCCTACGAGCAGTACTTC
TRBV7-9	.	TRBJ2-3	.	CASTLESTDTQYF	TGTGCCAGCACCCTCGAGAGCACAGATACGCAGTATTTT
TRBV5-6	.	TRBJ1-1	TRBD1	CASSFGTGLNTEAFF	TGTGCCAGCAGCTTCGGGACAGGATTGAACACTGAAGCTTTCTTT
TRBV7-9	.	TRBJ1-1	.	CASSLGPTNTEAFF	TGTGCCAGCAGCTTAGGACCGACGAACACTGAAGCTTTCTTT
TRBV30	.	TRBJ1-5	TRBD1	CAWSVQGGYQPQHF	TGTGCCTGGAGTGTACAAGGGGGCTATCAGCCCCAGCATTTT
TRBV5-6	.	TRBJ2-3	TRBD1	CASSFRDRDADTQYF	TGTGCCAGCAGCTTCCGGGACAGGGACGCAGATACGCAGTATTTT
TRBV11-1	.	TRBJ2-3	.	CASSFPGGSQYF	TGTGCCAGCAGCTTTCCGGGGGGCAGTCAGTATTTT
TRBV5-4	.	TRBJ2-2	.	CASSPGPRGANTGELFF	TGTGCCAGCAGCCCAGGCCCCAGGGGGGCGAACACCGGGGAGCTGTTTTTT